This TCR beta chain was captured by sequencing in a study of long-term antiretroviral therapy in people with HIV. Researchers report immunoSEQ v3.0 was run at survey level. For each individual sample, sequencing targeted about 35,000-55,000 T-cell genomes. The method was immunoSEQ multiplex PCR; TCRdb's version includes in-frame clones alone and lacks a portion of them. The sample lists roughly 28,000 clones; 95% were seen once. Notes on this clone: Its specificity is unknown.

Study-wide findings and caveats: Once patients were on ART, diversity went higher but still fell short of transplant donor controls.

No donor had fewer than one pre-ART PBMC sample or fewer than two post-ART PBMC samples. Germline V lookup: CDR1 SGHDN, CDR2 FVKESK. This CDR3 is 20 amino acids long. Trimming took 7 bases from V and 0 from J; bases not matched to a gene: 14. The TCR was taken from a man aged 30 to 45 with HIV. The chain uses TRBV14 and TRBJ2-6, with 11 bases aligning to TRBD1. This specimen was unsorted PBMCs, taken 5.3 years after starting antiretroviral therapy. The CDR3 region is CASISNLRGQGGSGANVLTF. The DNA of the CDR3 is TGTGCCAGCATCTCAAATCTTAGGGGACAGGGGGGCTCTGGGGCCAACGTCCTGACTTTC.